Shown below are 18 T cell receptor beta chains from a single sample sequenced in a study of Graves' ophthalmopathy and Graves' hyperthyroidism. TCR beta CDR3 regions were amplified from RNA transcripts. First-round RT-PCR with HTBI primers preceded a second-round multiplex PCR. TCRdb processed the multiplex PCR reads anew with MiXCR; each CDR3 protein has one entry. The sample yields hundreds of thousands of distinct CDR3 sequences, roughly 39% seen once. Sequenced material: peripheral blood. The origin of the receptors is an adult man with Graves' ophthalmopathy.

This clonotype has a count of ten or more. The CDR3 loop reads CASSVTGRPAGYTF. CDR3 bases: TGTGCCAGTAGTGTGACAGGCCGTCCGGCTGGCTACACCTTC. The J gene is TRBJ1-2, the V gene TRBV19; tentative D call: TRBD1 (6 bases). Germline V lookup: CDR1 LNHDA, CDR2 SQIVND (reference sequence). V was cut by 5 bases and J by 7 bases, with 17 bases left in between. The CDR3 totals 14 residues.

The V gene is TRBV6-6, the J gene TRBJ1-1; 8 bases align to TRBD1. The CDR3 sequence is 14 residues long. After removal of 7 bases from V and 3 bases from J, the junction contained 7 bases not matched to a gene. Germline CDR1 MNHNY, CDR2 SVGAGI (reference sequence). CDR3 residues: CASITGTGYTEAFF. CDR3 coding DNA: TGTGCCAGCATTACCGGGACAGGCTACACTGAAGCTTTCTTT.

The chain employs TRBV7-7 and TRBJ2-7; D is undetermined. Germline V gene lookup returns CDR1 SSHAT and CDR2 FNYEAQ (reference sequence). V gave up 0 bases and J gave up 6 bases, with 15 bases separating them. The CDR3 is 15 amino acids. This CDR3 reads CASSLAPGPYSEQYF. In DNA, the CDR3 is TGTGCCAGCAGCTTAGCCCCGGGCCCTTATTCCGAGCAGTACTTC.

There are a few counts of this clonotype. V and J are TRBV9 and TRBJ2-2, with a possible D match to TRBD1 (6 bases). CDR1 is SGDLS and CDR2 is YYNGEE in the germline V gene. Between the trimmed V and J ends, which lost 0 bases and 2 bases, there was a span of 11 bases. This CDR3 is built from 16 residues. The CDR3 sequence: CASSVGGHINTGELFF. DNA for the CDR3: TGTGCCAGCAGCGTAGGGGGACACATAAACACCGGGGAGCTGTTTTTT.

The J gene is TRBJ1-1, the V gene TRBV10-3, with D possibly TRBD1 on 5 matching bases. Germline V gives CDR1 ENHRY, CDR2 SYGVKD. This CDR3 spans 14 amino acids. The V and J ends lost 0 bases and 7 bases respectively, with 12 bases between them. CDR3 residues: CAISESKGGDEAFF. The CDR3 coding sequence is TGTGCCATCAGTGAGTCGAAGGGAGGGGATGAAGCTTTCTTT.

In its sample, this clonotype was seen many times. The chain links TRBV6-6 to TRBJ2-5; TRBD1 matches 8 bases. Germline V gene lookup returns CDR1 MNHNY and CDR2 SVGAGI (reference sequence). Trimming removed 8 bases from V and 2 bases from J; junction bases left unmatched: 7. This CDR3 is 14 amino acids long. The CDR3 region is CASRQGPRQETQYF. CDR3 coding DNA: TGTGCCAGCCGACAGGGGCCCCGACAAGAGACCCAGTACTTC.

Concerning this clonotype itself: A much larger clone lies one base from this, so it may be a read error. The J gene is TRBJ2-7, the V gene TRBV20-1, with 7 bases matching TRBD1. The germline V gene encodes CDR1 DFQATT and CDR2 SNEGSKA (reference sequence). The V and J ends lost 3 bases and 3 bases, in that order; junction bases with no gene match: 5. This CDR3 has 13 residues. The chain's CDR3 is CSARRGLFYEQYF. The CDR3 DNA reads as TGCAGTGCTAGGAGGGGGCTGTTCTACGAGCAGTACTTC.

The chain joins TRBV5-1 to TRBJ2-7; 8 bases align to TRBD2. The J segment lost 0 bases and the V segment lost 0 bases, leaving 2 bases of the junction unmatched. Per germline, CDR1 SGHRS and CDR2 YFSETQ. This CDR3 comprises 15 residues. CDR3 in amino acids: CASSLVSGVSYEQYF. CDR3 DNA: TGCGCCAGCAGCTTGGTTAGCGGGGTCTCCTACGAGCAGTACTTC.

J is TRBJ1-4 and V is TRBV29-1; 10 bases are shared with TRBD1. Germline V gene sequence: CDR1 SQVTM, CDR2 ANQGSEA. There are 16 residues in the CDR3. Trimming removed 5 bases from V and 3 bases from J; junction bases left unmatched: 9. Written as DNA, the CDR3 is TGCAGCGTTCACGACAGGGGGCGCGGTCCTAATGAAAAACTGTTTTTT. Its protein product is CSVHDRGRGPNEKLFF.

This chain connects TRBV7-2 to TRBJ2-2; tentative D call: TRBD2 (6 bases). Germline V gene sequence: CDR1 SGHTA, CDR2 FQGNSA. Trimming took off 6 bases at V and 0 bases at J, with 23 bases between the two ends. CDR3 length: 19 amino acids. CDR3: CASSLNFLEGGANTGELFF. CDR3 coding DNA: TGTGCCAGCAGTCTCAATTTCTTGGAGGGTGGCGCGAACACCGGGGAGCTGTTTTTT.

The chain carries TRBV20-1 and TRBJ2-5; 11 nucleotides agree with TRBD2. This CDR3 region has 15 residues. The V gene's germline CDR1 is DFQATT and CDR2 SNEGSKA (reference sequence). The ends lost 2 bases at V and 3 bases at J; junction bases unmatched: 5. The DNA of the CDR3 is TGCAGTGCTAGAATAGGGGGACTAGCGGAAGAGACCCAGTACTTC. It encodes CSARIGGLAEETQYF.

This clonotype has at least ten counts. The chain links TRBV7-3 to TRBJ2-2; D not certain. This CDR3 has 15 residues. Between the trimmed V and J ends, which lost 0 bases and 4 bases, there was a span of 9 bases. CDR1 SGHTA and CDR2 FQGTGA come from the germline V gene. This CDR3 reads CASSLTSLTTGELFF. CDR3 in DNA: TGTGCCAGCAGCTTAACTTCACTTACCACCGGGGAGCTGTTTTTT.

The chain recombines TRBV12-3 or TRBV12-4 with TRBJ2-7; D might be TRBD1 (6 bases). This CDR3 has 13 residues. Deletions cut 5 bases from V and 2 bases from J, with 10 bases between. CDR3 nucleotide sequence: TGTGCCAGCAGTCCCCCAGGGGCCTACGAGCAGTACTTC. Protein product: CASSPPGAYEQYF.

The CDR3 is CASRGQGDTGNTIYF. In nucleotides, the CDR3 is TGTGCCAGCAGAGGACAGGGGGACACTGGAAACACCATATATTTT. V usage is TRBV9 and J usage is TRBJ1-3; 10 bases match TRBD1. V lost 5 bases and J lost 2; bases outside the gene matches: 4. This CDR3 has 15 residues. Germline assignment: CDR1 SGDLS and CDR2 YYNGEE.

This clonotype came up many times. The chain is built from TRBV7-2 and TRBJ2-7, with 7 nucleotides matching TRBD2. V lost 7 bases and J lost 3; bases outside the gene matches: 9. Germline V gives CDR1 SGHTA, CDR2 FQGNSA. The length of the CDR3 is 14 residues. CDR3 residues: CASIPAGLLYEQYF. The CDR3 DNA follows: TGTGCCAGCATACCAGCGGGGCTACTCTACGAGCAGTACTTC.

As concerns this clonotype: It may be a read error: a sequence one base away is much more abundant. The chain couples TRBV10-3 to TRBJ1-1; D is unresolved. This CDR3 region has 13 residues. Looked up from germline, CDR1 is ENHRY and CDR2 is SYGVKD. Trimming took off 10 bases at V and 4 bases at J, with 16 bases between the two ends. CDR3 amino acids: CATASGPRTEAFF. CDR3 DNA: TGTGCCACCGCCAGTGGGCCCCGCACTGAAGCTTTCTTT.

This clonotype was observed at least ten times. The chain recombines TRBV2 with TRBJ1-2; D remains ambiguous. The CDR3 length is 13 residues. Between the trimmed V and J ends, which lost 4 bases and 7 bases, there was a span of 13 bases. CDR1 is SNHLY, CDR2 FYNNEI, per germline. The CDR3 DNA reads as TGTGCCAGCAGTGTCAGAGTGCGGGTTGGCTACACCTTC. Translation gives CASSVRVRVGYTF.

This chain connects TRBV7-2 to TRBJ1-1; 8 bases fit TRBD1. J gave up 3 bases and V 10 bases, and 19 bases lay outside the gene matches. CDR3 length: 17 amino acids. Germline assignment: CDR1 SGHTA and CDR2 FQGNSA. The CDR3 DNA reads TGTGCCATCAGTGAGTCCTTAGCGCAACAGGGGGACACTGAAGCTTTCTTT. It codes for CAISESLAQQGDTEAFF.